Each of the 2 T cell receptor beta chains below was sequenced from the same sample in a study of blood T cells in healthy people across ages. A J-beta primer mix and a sample-barcoded 5' primer were used in a second PCR of about 6 to 12 cycles. TCRdb reprocessed the 5' RACE reads with MiXCR, giving one entry per CDR3 protein. The sample carries fewer than 2,000,000 distinct CDR3 sequences, around 40% recorded once. Sequencing was performed on blood. Receptors were obtained from a human donor in good health.

This rearrangement joins TRBV7-2 to TRBJ2-3; D unclear. The CDR3 length is 14 residues. Trimming removed 4 bases from V and 4 bases from J, with 12 bases in between. Germline V gene lookup returns CDR1 SGHTA and CDR2 FQGNSA. The CDR3 DNA follows: TGTGCCAGCAGCTCCGAGCTTCCCCCAGATACGCAGTATTTT. Protein sequence: CASSSELPPDTQYF.

The chain recombines TRBV7-2 with TRBJ2-7; D is uncertain. This CDR3 comprises 14 residues. Trimming removed 5 bases from V and 1 base from J, with 12 bases in between. Germline assignment: CDR1 SGHTA and CDR2 FQGNSA. The CDR3 protein is CASSPKATSYEQYF. CDR3 nucleotide sequence: TGTGCCAGCAGCCCGAAGGCTACGTCCTACGAGCAGTACTTC.